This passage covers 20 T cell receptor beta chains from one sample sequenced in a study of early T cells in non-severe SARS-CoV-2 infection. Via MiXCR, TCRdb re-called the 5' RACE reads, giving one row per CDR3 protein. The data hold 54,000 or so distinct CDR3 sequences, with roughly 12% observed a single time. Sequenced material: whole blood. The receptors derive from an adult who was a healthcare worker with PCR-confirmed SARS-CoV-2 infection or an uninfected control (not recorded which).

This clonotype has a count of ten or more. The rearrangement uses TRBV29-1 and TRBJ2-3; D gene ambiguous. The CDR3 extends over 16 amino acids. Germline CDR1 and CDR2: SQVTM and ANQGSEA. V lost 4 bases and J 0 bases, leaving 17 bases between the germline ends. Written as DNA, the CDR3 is TGCAGCGTTGGTGGCCCCCGGGCCACTAGCACAGATACGCAGTATTTT. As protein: CSVGGPRATSTDTQYF.

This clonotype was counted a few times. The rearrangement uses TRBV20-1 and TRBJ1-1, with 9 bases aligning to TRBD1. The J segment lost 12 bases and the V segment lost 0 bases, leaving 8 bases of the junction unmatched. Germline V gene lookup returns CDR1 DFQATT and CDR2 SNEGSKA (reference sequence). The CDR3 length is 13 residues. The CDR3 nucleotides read TGCAGTGCTAGAGAGGGGACAGGGTTTAGATCTTTCTTT. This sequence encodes CSAREGTGFRSFF.

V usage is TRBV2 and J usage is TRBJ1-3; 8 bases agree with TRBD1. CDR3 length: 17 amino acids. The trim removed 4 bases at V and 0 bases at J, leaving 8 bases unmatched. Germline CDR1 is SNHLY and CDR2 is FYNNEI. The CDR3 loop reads CASSGRITGGSGNTIYF. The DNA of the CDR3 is TGTGCCAGCAGTGGGCGGATTACAGGGGGCTCTGGAAACACCATATATTTT.

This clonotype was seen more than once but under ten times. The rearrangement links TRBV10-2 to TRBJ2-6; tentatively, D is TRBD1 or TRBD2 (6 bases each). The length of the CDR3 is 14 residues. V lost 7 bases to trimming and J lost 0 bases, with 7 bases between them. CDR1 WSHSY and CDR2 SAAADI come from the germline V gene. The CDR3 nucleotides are TGCGCCAGCAAGGGGGGCTCTGGGGCCAACGTCCTGACTTTC. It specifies CASKGGSGANVLTF.

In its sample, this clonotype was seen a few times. Here the CDR3 reads CASINPGGGEQYF. The CDR3 DNA is TGTGCCAGCATTAATCCCGGGGGGGGCGAGCAGTACTTC. The chain links TRBV6-5 to TRBJ2-7, with 8 positions matching TRBD2. Germline V gives CDR1 MNHEY, CDR2 SVGAGI. Trimming at V came to 7 bases and at J to 6 bases, leaving 8 bases not matched to a gene. CDR3 size: 13 residues.

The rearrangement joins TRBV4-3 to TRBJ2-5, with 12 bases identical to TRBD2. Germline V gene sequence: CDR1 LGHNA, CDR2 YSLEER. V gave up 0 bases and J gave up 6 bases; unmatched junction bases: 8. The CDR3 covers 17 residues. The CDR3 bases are TGCGCCAGCAGCCAAGATGCGCTAGCGGGGGGGCTGCAGACCCAGTACTTC. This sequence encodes CASSQDALAGGLQTQYF.

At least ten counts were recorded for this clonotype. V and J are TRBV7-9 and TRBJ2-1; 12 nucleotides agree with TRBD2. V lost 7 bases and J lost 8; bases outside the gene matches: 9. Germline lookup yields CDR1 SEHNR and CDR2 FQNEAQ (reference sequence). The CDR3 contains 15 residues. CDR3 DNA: TGTGCCAGCACCATACTAGCGGGAGGTCTCGATGAGCAGTTCTTC. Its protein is CASTILAGGLDEQFF.

The CDR3 DNA follows: TGCGCCAGCAGCCAAGATGAGCGGGACTTCAATGAGCAGTTCTTC. As protein: CASSQDERDFNEQFF. The chain links TRBV4-3 to TRBJ2-1, with TRBD2 matching 7 bases. Trimming took 0 bases from V and 6 from J; bases not matched to a gene: 5. CDR1 and CDR2 (germline): LGHNA, YSLEER. The CDR3 contains 15 residues.

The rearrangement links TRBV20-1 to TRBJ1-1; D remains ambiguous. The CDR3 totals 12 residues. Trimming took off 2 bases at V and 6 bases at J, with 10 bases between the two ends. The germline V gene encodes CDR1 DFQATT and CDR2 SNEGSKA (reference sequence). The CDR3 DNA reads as TGCAGTGCTAGACAAGCGGTATCTGAAGCTTTCTTT. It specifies CSARQAVSEAFF.

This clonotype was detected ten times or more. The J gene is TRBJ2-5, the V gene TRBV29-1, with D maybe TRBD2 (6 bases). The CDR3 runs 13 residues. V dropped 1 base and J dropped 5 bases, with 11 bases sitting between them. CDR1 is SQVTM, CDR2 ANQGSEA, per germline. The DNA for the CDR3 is TGCAGCGTTGAAGCGGGAGTTCGTGAGACCCAGTACTTC. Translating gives CSVEAGVRETQYF.

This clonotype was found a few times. This CDR3 is CSARSLGRDQETQYF. Written as DNA, the CDR3 is TGCAGTGCTCGCTCTCTCGGGCGCGACCAAGAGACCCAGTACTTC. This rearrangement joins TRBV20-1 to TRBJ2-5; no clear D gene. Germline assignment: CDR1 DFQATT and CDR2 SNEGSKA (reference sequence). The CDR3 consists of 15 residues. Trimming left V 5 bases short and J 0 bases short, with 16 bases between.

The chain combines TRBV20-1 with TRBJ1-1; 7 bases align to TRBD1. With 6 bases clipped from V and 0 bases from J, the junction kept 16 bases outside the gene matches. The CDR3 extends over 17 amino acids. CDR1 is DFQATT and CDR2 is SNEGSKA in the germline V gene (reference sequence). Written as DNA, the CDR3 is TGCAGTGCCCAATTGCGCCGAGGGGACAGTTTGAACACTGAAGCTTTCTTT. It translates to CSAQLRRGDSLNTEAFF.

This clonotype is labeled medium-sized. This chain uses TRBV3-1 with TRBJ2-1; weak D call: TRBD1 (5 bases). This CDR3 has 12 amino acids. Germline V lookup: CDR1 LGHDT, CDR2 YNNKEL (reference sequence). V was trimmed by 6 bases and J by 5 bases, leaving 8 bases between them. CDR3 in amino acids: CASRGRNNEQFF. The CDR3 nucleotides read TGTGCCAGCAGGGGGCGGAACAATGAGCAGTTCTTC.

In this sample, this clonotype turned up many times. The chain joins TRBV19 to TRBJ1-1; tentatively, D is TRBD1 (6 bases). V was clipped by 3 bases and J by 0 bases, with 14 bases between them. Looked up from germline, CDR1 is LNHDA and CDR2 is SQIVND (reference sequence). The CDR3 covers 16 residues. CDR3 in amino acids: CASSMETGVMNTEAFF. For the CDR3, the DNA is TGTGCCAGTAGTATGGAGACAGGAGTCATGAACACTGAAGCTTTCTTT.

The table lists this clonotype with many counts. The CDR3 here is CASGDGPVNGYTF. The DNA for the CDR3 is TGTGCCAGCGGAGATGGTCCGGTTAATGGCTACACCTTC. The J gene is TRBJ1-2, the V gene TRBV3-1; D gene ambiguous. The V gene's germline CDR1 is LGHDT and CDR2 YNNKEL (reference sequence). There are 13 residues in the CDR3. The V gene lost 8 bases and the J gene lost 6 bases, with 16 bases spanning the gap.

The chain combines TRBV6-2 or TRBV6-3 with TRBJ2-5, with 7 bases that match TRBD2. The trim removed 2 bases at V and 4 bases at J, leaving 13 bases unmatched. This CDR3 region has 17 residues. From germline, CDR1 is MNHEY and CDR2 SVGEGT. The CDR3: CASSYTSTGLKVETQYF. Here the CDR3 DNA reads TGTGCCAGCAGTTACACCTCGACGGGACTAAAGGTAGAGACCCAGTACTTC.

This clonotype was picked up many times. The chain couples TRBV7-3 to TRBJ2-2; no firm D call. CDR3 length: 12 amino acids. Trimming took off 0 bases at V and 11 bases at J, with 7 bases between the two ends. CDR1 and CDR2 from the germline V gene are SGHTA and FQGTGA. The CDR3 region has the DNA TGTGCCAGCAGCTTAACTCGTGGAGAGCTGTTTTTT. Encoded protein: CASSLTRGELFF.

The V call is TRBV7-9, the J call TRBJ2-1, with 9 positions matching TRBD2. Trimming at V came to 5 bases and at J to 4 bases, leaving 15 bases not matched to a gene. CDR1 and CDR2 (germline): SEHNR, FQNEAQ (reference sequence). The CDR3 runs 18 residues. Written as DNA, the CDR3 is TGTGCCAGCAGCCCGCGGAGGGTAGCGGGAGATGTATACAATGAGCAGTTCTTC. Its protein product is CASSPRRVAGDVYNEQFF.

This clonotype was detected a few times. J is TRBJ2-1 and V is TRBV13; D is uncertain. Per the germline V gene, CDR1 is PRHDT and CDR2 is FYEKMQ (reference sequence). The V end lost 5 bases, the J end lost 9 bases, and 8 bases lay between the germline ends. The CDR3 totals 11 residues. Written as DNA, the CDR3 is TGTGCCAGCAGCCGAGAACGTGAGCAGTTCTTC. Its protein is CASSREREQFF.

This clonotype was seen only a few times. CDR3 coding DNA: TGCAGTGCTAGAGATGCACGGTCGTCCTACGAGCAGTACTTC. Its protein is CSARDARSSYEQYF. The genes are TRBV20-1 and TRBJ2-7; D gene uncertain. V lost 0 bases to trimming and J lost 1 base, with 10 bases between them. Germline V gives CDR1 DFQATT, CDR2 SNEGSKA (reference sequence). This CDR3 is built from 14 residues.